Each of the 29 T cell receptor beta chains below was sequenced from the same sample in a study of blood T cell repertoires in COVID-19. Measured with immunoSEQ multiplex PCR; TCRdb has only the in-frame clones, and not every one. The sample consists of around 200,000 clones, 65% to 90% of them appearing once. Sequenced material: PBMCs or T cells enriched from blood (not recorded which). The receptors were sampled from a woman in her thirties who had been exposed to COVID-19.

V usage is TRBV11-3 and J usage is TRBJ1-2, with no clear D. Trimming shortened V by 1 base and J by 8 bases, and 11 bases separated the two germline ends. Germline-derived CDR1 and CDR2 are SGHNT and YENEEA. There are 13 residues in the CDR3. CDR3 nucleotides: TGTGCCAGCAGCTTAGGTTCGTCCGTCGGCTACACCTTC. Translating gives CASSLGSSVGYTF.

V and J are TRBV7-9 and TRBJ2-2; tentatively, D is TRBD2 (6 bases). V lost 3 bases, J lost 5 bases, and 10 bases lay in between. This CDR3 region has 14 residues. Germline CDR1 SEHNR, CDR2 FQNEAQ (reference sequence). This chain's CDR3 is CASSFRLGTGELFF. CDR3 nucleotides: TGTGCCAGCAGCTTCCGACTAGGAACCGGGGAGCTGTTTTTT.

This clone was counted a single time. This chain joins TRBV28 and TRBJ2-7, with 10 bases aligning to TRBD2. The germline V gene encodes CDR1 MDHEN and CDR2 SYDVKM. The CDR3 contains 15 residues. With V trimmed by 6 bases and J by 4 bases, 9 bases remained unmatched. The CDR3: CASSHISGGKYEQYF. The CDR3 DNA follows: TGTGCCAGCAGCCATATTAGCGGGGGGAAATACGAGCAGTACTTC.

The chain joins TRBV2 to TRBJ2-2; TRBD1 matches at 7 bases. The CDR3 sequence is 15 residues long. In germline, CDR1 is SNHLY, CDR2 FYNNEI. V gave up 4 bases and J gave up 4 bases; unmatched junction bases: 6. The CDR3 here is CASSGTGKSTGELFF. CDR3 coding DNA: TGTGCCAGCAGTGGGACAGGAAAGAGCACCGGGGAGCTGTTTTTT.

In this sample, this clone turned up many times. V usage is TRBV7-9 and J usage is TRBJ1-2; 11 nucleotides agree with TRBD1. The length of the CDR3 is 15 residues. V shed 5 bases and J 6 bases; nucleotides not matched to a gene: 8. Germline V lookup: CDR1 SEHNR, CDR2 FQNEAQ (reference sequence). DNA for the CDR3: TGTGCCAGCAGCCCCCAAGGGGACAGGGGGAATGGCTACACCTTC. Translating it yields CASSPQGDRGNGYTF.

The rearrangement uses TRBV5-1 and TRBJ2-5; D possibly corresponds to TRBD1 (6 bases). This CDR3 contains 13 residues. Trimming removed 7 bases at V and 1 base at J, with 11 bases between. Germline V gene lookup returns CDR1 SGHRS and CDR2 YFSETQ. CDR3 nucleotides: TGCGCCAGCTCTACAGGGTTCCAAGAGACCCAGTACTTC. Translated, it gives CASSTGFQETQYF.

The count of this clone is one. This chain uses TRBV7-9 with TRBJ2-3; 7 nucleotides align to TRBD2. There are 16 residues in the CDR3. V shed 3 bases, J shed 2 bases, and the junction held 8 bases outside the gene matches. CDR1 and CDR2 from the germline V gene are SEHNR and FQNEAQ (reference sequence). The CDR3 nucleotides are TGTGCCAGCAGCTTTGGGCTAGCGGAAATCACAGATACGCAGTATTTT. The encoded protein is CASSFGLAEITDTQYF.

The table lists this clone with a few counts. V usage is TRBV19 and J usage is TRBJ1-5; 7 bases are shared with TRBD1. V was clipped by 6 bases and J by 4 bases; unmatched bases: 9. CDR1 is LNHDA and CDR2 is SQIVND in the germline V gene (reference sequence). The CDR3 loop spans 15 amino acids. Written as DNA, the CDR3 is TGTGCCAGTAGACGTCGCCAGGGGGAGAATCAGCCCCAGCATTTT. Translated, it gives CASRRRQGENQPQHF.

The rearrangement uses TRBV2 and TRBJ2-7, with D possibly matching TRBD1 (6 bases). The CDR3 runs to 14 residues. The V gene lost 8 bases and the J gene lost 5 bases, with 19 bases spanning the gap. Per germline, CDR1 SNHLY and CDR2 FYNNEI. The CDR3 bases are TGTGCCAGCCTAGACACTACAGGGTACCACGAGCAGTACTTC. Amino acid sequence: CASLDTTGYHEQYF.

The rearrangement joins TRBV10-2 to TRBJ1-2, with D unresolved. Per germline, CDR1 WSHSY and CDR2 SAAADI. This CDR3 is 13 amino acids long. The V and J ends lost 8 bases and 8 bases respectively, with 18 bases between them. CDR3 protein: CASWEDGKEGYTF. The CDR3 DNA is TGCGCCAGCTGGGAGGACGGCAAGGAAGGCTACACCTTC.

The V and J genes are TRBV15 and TRBJ2-1, with D perhaps TRBD1 (6 bases). Trimming pared 0 bases from V and 3 bases from J, leaving 12 bases between. The germline CDR1 and CDR2 sequences are LNHNV and YYDKDF (reference sequence). The CDR3 consists of 16 residues. CDR3 sequence reads: CATSRDGGPLYNEQFF. CDR3 in DNA: TGTGCCACCAGCAGAGATGGGGGCCCCCTCTACAATGAGCAGTTCTTC.

The gene calls are TRBV6-5 and TRBJ1-2, with 8 bases aligning to TRBD1. The ends lost 6 bases at V and 1 base at J; junction bases unmatched: 7. The CDR3 runs to 15 residues. CDR1 MNHEY and CDR2 SVGAGI come from the germline V gene. Written as DNA, the CDR3 is TGTGCCAGCAGGAAACCGGGACAGGTTAACTATGGCTACACCTTC. Translation: CASRKPGQVNYGYTF.

The chain is built from TRBV10-2 and TRBJ2-1; 7 positions match TRBD2. Per the germline V gene, CDR1 is WSHSY and CDR2 is SAAADI. J lost 4 bases, V lost 7 bases, and 7 bases had no gene match. This CDR3 contains 14 residues. For the CDR3, the DNA is TGCGCCAGCACCCCGGGAGGTCCTTACAATGAGCAGTTCTTC. Its protein product is CASTPGGPYNEQFF.

The genes are TRBV7-2 and TRBJ2-3, with 8 nucleotides matching TRBD2. The germline gives CDR1 SGHTA, CDR2 FQGNSA. J lost 3 bases, V lost 3 bases, and 8 bases had no gene match. This CDR3 has 16 residues. DNA for the CDR3: TGTGCCAGCAGCTTCAACCTCGGGGGGGCGACAGATACGCAGTATTTT. Translated: CASSFNLGGATDTQYF.

This clone was seen a few times. Within the sample, other DNA sequences also encode this same CDR3. J is TRBJ2-1 and V is TRBV5-1; D ambiguous. The CDR3 has 13 residues. Germline CDR1 SGHRS, CDR2 YFSETQ. V was shortened by 0 bases and J by 4 bases, with 5 bases between the two germline ends. The CDR3 sequence is CASSLGQYNEQFF. DNA for the CDR3: TGCGCCAGCAGCTTGGGGCAGTACAATGAGCAGTTCTTC.

The CDR3 is CASSAGQGNYGYTF. The CDR3 DNA follows: TGTGCCAGCAGCGCTGGACAGGGGAACTATGGCTACACCTTC. This chain links TRBV2 with TRBJ1-2; 9 bases line up with TRBD1. V lost 6 bases, J lost 2 bases, and 4 bases stayed unmatched. Germline V CDR1 and CDR2: SNHLY, FYNNEI. The CDR3 consists of 14 residues. Drawing the rest from reference TRBV2 and TRBJ1-2, the complete variable domain is EPEVTQTPSHQVTQMGQEVILRCVPISNHLYFYWYRQILGQKVEFLVSFYNNEISEKSEIFDDQFSVERPDGSNFTLKIRSTKLEDSAMYFCASSAGQGNYGYTFGSGTRLTVV.

The chain joins TRBV30 to TRBJ1-1; 11 bases line up with TRBD1. CDR3 length: 15 residues. Per germline, CDR1 GTSNPN and CDR2 SVGIG (reference sequence). The ends lost 2 bases at V and 3 bases at J; junction bases unmatched: 5. The CDR3 sequence is CAWSRDRGFDTEAFF. CDR3 in DNA: TGTGCCTGGAGTCGGGACAGGGGGTTTGACACTGAAGCTTTCTTT.

V and J are TRBV24-1 and TRBJ2-7; TRBD1 might be the D (5 bases). CDR3 length: 13 amino acids. The V end was cut by 0 bases, the J end by 7 bases, with 9 bases between. CDR1 is KGHDR, CDR2 SFDVKD, per germline. The CDR3 DNA reads as TGTGCCACCAGTGATTTGGGCAGGGATGAGCAGTACTTC. Its translation is CATSDLGRDEQYF.

The chain is built from TRBV5-6 and TRBJ2-7, with TRBD1 matching over 7 bases. Germline-derived CDR1 and CDR2 are SGHDT and YYEEEE. With V trimmed by 1 base and J by 5 bases, 6 bases remained unmatched. This CDR3 has 14 amino acids. As DNA, the CDR3 is TGTGCCAGCAGCTTGACAGGGGTCCTTGACGAGCAGTACTTC. Amino acids: CASSLTGVLDEQYF.

The gene calls are TRBV10-3 and TRBJ1-1; D is possibly TRBD1 (5 bases). Deletions cut 0 bases from V and 1 base from J, with 12 bases between. CDR1 and CDR2 from the germline V gene are ENHRY and SYGVKD. This CDR3 has 16 residues. The CDR3 loop reads CAISESLGLGNTEAFF. CDR3 bases: TGTGCCATCAGTGAGTCGTTGGGGCTCGGGAACACTGAAGCTTTCTTT.

The rearrangement joins TRBV20-1 to TRBJ1-1; possible D gene TRBD1, 5 bases. The germline CDR1 and CDR2 sequences are DFQATT and SNEGSKA (reference sequence). Trimming left V 2 bases short and J 6 bases short, with 7 bases between. The CDR3 covers 11 residues. In nucleotides, the CDR3 is TGCAGTGCTAGATCAGGGTCTGAAGCTTTCTTT. Amino acid sequence: CSARSGSEAFF.

This clone turned up a few times. V is TRBV2 and J is TRBJ1-2, with unresolved D. From germline, CDR1 is SNHLY and CDR2 FYNNEI. This CDR3 is 15 amino acids long. Trimming stripped 0 bases from V and 6 bases from J, with 14 bases between. CDR3 protein: CASSEALGQYNGYTF. The CDR3 nucleotides read TGTGCCAGCAGTGAAGCGCTTGGGCAGTACAATGGCTACACCTTC.

This clone occurred once. The V gene is TRBV3-1 (or the pseudogene TRBV3-2), the J gene TRBJ1-1; D is unclear. Germline CDR1 is LGHDT and CDR2 is YNNKEL (reference sequence). V dropped 2 bases and J dropped 3 bases, with 7 bases sitting between them. The CDR3 is 13 amino acids. CDR3 loop: CASSQYGDTEAFF. As DNA, the CDR3 is TGTGCCAGCAGCCAATATGGAGACACTGAAGCTTTCTTT.

The chain has TRBV7-9 and TRBJ2-7; D is possibly TRBD2 (5 bases). Trimming removed 9 bases from V and 0 bases from J, with 9 bases in between. CDR3 length: 12 amino acids. Germline loops: CDR1 SEHNR, CDR2 FQNEAQ (reference sequence). Here the CDR3 DNA reads TGTGCCAGGAGGGCAGGCTCCTACGAGCAGTACTTC. Translated: CARRAGSYEQYF.

The rearrangement joins TRBV12-3 or TRBV12-4 to TRBJ2-1; weak D call: TRBD2 (6 bases). This CDR3 is 11 amino acids long. Trimming stripped 6 bases from V and 10 bases from J, with 10 bases between. CDR3 nucleotides: TGTGCCAGCAGGAGAAGCGGGGAGCAGTTCTTC. It encodes CASRRSGEQFF.

The rearrangement links TRBV6-5 to TRBJ2-3; 9 positions match TRBD1. The CDR3 covers 16 residues. The V gene end was trimmed by 2 bases and the J gene end by 1 base; junction bases not matched to a gene: 4. The germline CDR1 and CDR2 sequences are MNHEY and SVGAGI. CDR3 region: CASSYTGQGRTDTQYF. The CDR3 DNA reads TGTGCCAGCAGTTACACGGGACAGGGACGCACAGATACGCAGTATTTT.

The chain employs TRBV13 and TRBJ1-5; D gene ambiguous. Trimming shortened V by 0 bases and J by 3 bases, and 6 bases separated the two germline ends. CDR3 length: 14 residues. The germline CDR1 and CDR2 sequences are PRHDT and FYEKMQ (reference sequence). CDR3 sequence reads: CASSLGRANQPQHF. The DNA of the CDR3 is TGTGCCAGCAGCTTAGGGCGGGCCAATCAGCCCCAGCATTTT.

The rearrangement uses TRBV5-6 and TRBJ2-7; 7 bases fit TRBD1. Trimming cost V 1 base and J 1 base; bases outside gene matches: 11. The length of the CDR3 is 17 residues. Germline V lookup: CDR1 SGHDT, CDR2 YYEEEE. The CDR3 region is CASSLFLTQGSSYEQYF. CDR3 DNA sequence: TGTGCCAGCAGCTTGTTCCTTACACAGGGGTCATCCTACGAGCAGTACTTC.

The chain couples TRBV7-8 to TRBJ1-2; the D gene is possibly TRBD1 (6 bases). Germline V lookup: CDR1 SGHVS, CDR2 FQNEAQ. Deletions cut 4 bases from V and 5 bases from J, with 11 bases between. The CDR3 extends over 13 amino acids. The CDR3 sequence is CASSSGTLYGYTF. As DNA, the CDR3 is TGTGCCAGCAGCTCCGGGACACTGTATGGCTACACCTTC.